The next 30 T cell receptor beta chains were all read from a single sample in a study of blood T cell repertoires in COVID-19. Sequenced by immunoSEQ multiplex PCR; TCRdb stores in-frame clones only, minus some. The sample holds around 84,000 clones, roughly 80% seen once. Sequencing was carried out using peripheral blood. The origin of the receptors is a man aged 80 or over with active or convalescent COVID-19.

This clone was seen a handful of times. The chain joins TRBV6-5 to TRBJ2-7, with D possibly being TRBD1 (6 bases). The CDR3 runs to 14 residues. Germline loops: CDR1 MNHEY, CDR2 SVGAGI. The germline V and J ends were trimmed by 4 bases and 0 bases, with 10 bases remaining between them. CDR3 sequence (DNA): TGTGCCAGCAGTTTCGACAGGAACTCCTACGAGCAGTACGTC. Translating it yields CASSFDRNSYEQYV.

This sequence joins TRBV12-3 or TRBV12-4 and TRBJ2-1, with D possibly being TRBD1 (5 bases). Trimming took 5 bases from V and 3 from J, leaving 8 bases between them. The CDR3 contains 13 residues. CDR3 region: CASSPQVYNEQFF. CDR3 coding DNA: TGTGCCAGCAGTCCACAGGTCTACAATGAGCAGTTCTTC.

The chain uses TRBV3-1 (or the pseudogene TRBV3-2) and TRBJ1-1; D may be TRBD1 (5 bases). The ends were cut back, 1 base at V and 5 bases at J, with 11 bases in the middle. Per the germline V gene, CDR1 is LGHDT and CDR2 is YNNKEL (reference sequence). The CDR3 runs 14 residues. The DNA of the CDR3 is TGTGCCAGCAGCCAAGTTCAAGGGGATACTGAAGCTTTCTTT. Translation: CASSQVQGDTEAFF.

The rearrangement joins TRBV5-1 to TRBJ2-3, with a tentative D call TRBD2 (5 bases). Trimming removed 4 bases from V and 2 bases from J, with 14 bases in between. Germline CDR1 SGHRS, CDR2 YFSETQ. The CDR3 consists of 15 residues. The CDR3 DNA is TGCGCCAGCAGCGGGGATAGCGTCCCCACAGATACGCAGTATTTT. As protein: CASSGDSVPTDTQYF. Based on the CDR3 plus reference TRBV5-1 and TRBJ2-3, the full variable domain is KAGVTQTPRYLIKTRGQQVTLSCSPISGHRSVSWYQQTPGQGLQFLFEYFSETQRNKGNFPGRFSGRQFSNSRSEMNVSTLELGDSALYLCASSGDSVPTDTQYFGPGTRLTVL.

The CDR3 sequence is CASSKDRSRDTQYF. CDR3 in DNA: TGTGCCAGCAGCAAGGACAGGTCGCGGGATACGCAGTATTTT. V and J are TRBV2 and TRBJ2-3; 7 bases fit TRBD1. CDR3 size: 14 residues. With 6 bases clipped from V and 6 bases from J, the junction kept 9 bases outside the gene matches. Germline CDR1 reads SNHLY; CDR2 reads FYNNEI.

The chain is built from TRBV19 and TRBJ1-3; 9 positions agree with TRBD1. The junction had 5 bases not matched to a gene; V was cut back by 6 bases and J by 5 bases. The CDR3 is 14 residues long. CDR1 is LNHDA and CDR2 is SQIVND in the germline V gene (reference sequence). Here the CDR3 reads CASRIDRGRNTIYF. The CDR3 DNA reads as TGTGCCAGTAGGATTGACAGGGGGAGAAACACCATATATTTT.

The V call is TRBV19, the J call TRBJ1-5, with 7 bases lining up with TRBD1. Trimming cost V 6 bases and J 0 bases; bases outside gene matches: 2. CDR1 is LNHDA, CDR2 SQIVND, per germline (reference sequence). This CDR3 region has 14 residues. Written as DNA, the CDR3 is TGTGCCAGTAGGGACAGGTATAGCAATCAGCCCCAGCATTTT. Translating gives CASRDRYSNQPQHF.

This chain joins TRBV11-2 and TRBJ2-3, with 13 positions matching TRBD2. With 1 base clipped from V and 0 bases from J, the junction kept 7 bases outside the gene matches. The germline gives CDR1 SGHAT, CDR2 FQNNGV. The CDR3 is 19 residues long. Here the CDR3 DNA reads TGTGCCAGCAGCTTAGCCGGGACTAGCGGGGCCTTTAGCACAGATACGCAGTATTTT. Its translation is CASSLAGTSGAFSTDTQYF.

This clone occurred many times. This chain uses TRBV9 with TRBJ2-3, with D tentatively TRBD1 (6 bases). The germline V gene has CDR1 SGDLS and CDR2 YYNGEE. The CDR3 consists of 14 residues. V was shortened by 0 bases and J by 1 base, with 6 bases between the two germline ends. CDR3 protein: CASSVEGGTDTQYF. DNA for the CDR3: TGTGCCAGCAGCGTAGAGGGGGGCACAGATACGCAGTATTTT. Complete variable domain (other parts from reference TRBV9 and TRBJ2-3): DSGVTQTPKHLITATGQRVTLRCSPRSGDLSVYWYQQSLDQGLQFLIQYYNGEERAKGNILERFSAQQFPDLHSELNLSSLELGDSALYFCASSVEGGTDTQYFGPGTRLTVL.

The gene calls are TRBV5-1 and TRBJ1-2; 7 bases line up with TRBD1. V lost 4 bases and J lost 2; bases outside the gene matches: 5. The CDR3 spans 14 residues. Germline V lookup: CDR1 SGHRS, CDR2 YFSETQ. For the CDR3, the DNA is TGCGCCAGCAGCCCCGGGACAGTCAACTATGGCTACACCTTC. Translating it yields CASSPGTVNYGYTF.

The chain employs TRBV7-9 and TRBJ2-1, with D perhaps matching TRBD2 (6 bases). V lost 5 bases, J lost 5 bases, and 19 bases lay in between. The CDR3 covers 16 residues. Per the germline V gene, CDR1 is SEHNR and CDR2 is FQNEAQ (reference sequence). CDR3 DNA sequence: TGTGCCAGCAGCCACGCTCGGGGGATTTCAAACAATGAGCAGTTCTTC. Protein sequence: CASSHARGISNNEQFF.

Concerning this clone: At the DNA level, this CDR3 is encoded by other sequences in the same sample as well. The chain joins TRBV7-9 to TRBJ1-1; 9 nucleotides agree with TRBD1. The CDR3 runs to 15 residues. Germline V CDR1 and CDR2: SEHNR, FQNEAQ (reference sequence). The trim removed 5 bases at V and 1 base at J, leaving 5 bases unmatched. The CDR3 bases are TGTGCCAGCAGCAGAGGGACAGGGCCGAACACTGAAGCTTTCTTT. Protein product: CASSRGTGPNTEAFF.

This clone has just one count. The CDR3 region has the DNA TGCGCCAGCAGCTTGGCCAGGGGAGGCTACACCTTC. Its protein is CASSLARGGYTF. The gene calls are TRBV5-1 and TRBJ1-2; D perhaps matches TRBD1 (6 bases). The V and J ends lost 0 bases and 8 bases respectively, with 8 bases between them. The CDR3 extends over 12 amino acids. Germline V gene sequence: CDR1 SGHRS, CDR2 YFSETQ. The full variable domain, in which reference TRBV5-1 and TRBJ1-2 provide the parts outside the CDR3, is KAGVTQTPRYLIKTRGQQVTLSCSPISGHRSVSWYQQTPGQGLQFLFEYFSETQRNKGNFPGRFSGRQFSNSRSEMNVSTLELGDSALYLCASSLARGGYTFGSGTRLTVV.

Only one count was recorded for this clone. V is TRBV4-1 and J is TRBJ2-6, with unresolved D. The CDR3 covers 18 residues. Germline CDR1 and CDR2: MGHRA and YSYEKL. The V end lost 4 bases, the J end lost 3 bases, and 19 bases lay between the germline ends. CDR3 protein: CASSPQSLQTYGANVLTF. The CDR3 coding sequence is TGCGCCAGCAGCCCCCAATCCCTACAGACGTATGGGGCCAACGTCCTGACTTTC.

The rearrangement uses TRBV9 and TRBJ1-2, with 8 bases lining up with TRBD1. The CDR3 is 15 residues long. CDR1 and CDR2 (germline): SGDLS, YYNGEE. Germline trimming cut 0 bases from V and 5 bases from J; bases unmatched to any gene: 6. CDR3 DNA sequence: TGTGCCAGCAGCGTAGGTGGACAGGGTTTGTATGGCTACACCTTC. Its translation is CASSVGGQGLYGYTF.

The chain recombines TRBV11-2 with TRBJ1-5; 8 bases line up with TRBD1. CDR1 SGHAT and CDR2 FQNNGV come from the germline V gene. V was clipped by 3 bases and J by 6 bases; unmatched bases: 7. This CDR3 spans 15 amino acids. CDR3 DNA: TGTGCCAGCAGCTTTTCAGGGGGCTCGGGTCAGCCCCAGCATTTT. It translates to CASSFSGGSGQPQHF.

The chain uses TRBV7-9 and TRBJ1-1; no reliable D call. Trimming left V 7 bases short and J 5 bases short, with 17 bases between. The CDR3 extends over 14 amino acids. Germline values: CDR1 SEHNR, CDR2 FQNEAQ (reference sequence). The chain's CDR3 is CASTPELIGTEAFF. The DNA for the CDR3 is TGTGCCAGCACCCCGGAGTTGATAGGTACTGAAGCTTTCTTT.

This clone came up a few times. The rearrangement links TRBV2 to TRBJ1-5, with TRBD1 identical over 8 bases. V lost 6 bases and J lost 1; bases outside the gene matches: 5. Germline V gene data show CDR1 as SNHLY and CDR2 as FYNNEI. The CDR3 consists of 15 residues. In DNA form, the CDR3 reads TGTGCCAGCAGAGGGGACAGGTTGAGCAATCAGCCCCAGCATTTT. Protein: CASRGDRLSNQPQHF.

A single count supports this clone. Germline and junction disagree at one end, which may indicate a read error. V is TRBV6-5 and J is TRBJ1-1; 7 bases map to TRBD1. The CDR3 length is 12 residues. Per germline, CDR1 MNHEY and CDR2 SVGAGI. CDR3 DNA sequence: TGTGCCAGCAATTACAGGGGCACTGAAGCTTTCTTT. Translated, it gives CASNYRGTEAFF.

J is TRBJ1-4 and V is TRBV5-1; D is undetermined. V shed 0 bases and J shed 3 bases, with 12 bases lying between them. The CDR3 is made up of 16 amino acids. CDR1 and CDR2 (germline): SGHRS, YFSETQ. CDR3 coding DNA: TGCGCCAGCAGCTTGGAACGGGGTCGGGCTAATGAAAAACTGTTTTTT. Amino acids: CASSLERGRANEKLFF.

This sequence joins TRBV5-1 and TRBJ2-1, with 9 nucleotides matching TRBD1. V lost 1 base and J lost 3; bases outside the gene matches: 8. This CDR3 has 17 residues. Germline lookup yields CDR1 SGHRS and CDR2 YFSETQ. This CDR3 is CASSLTPGQGLYNEQFF. The DNA of the CDR3 is TGCGCCAGCAGCTTGACTCCGGGACAGGGACTCTACAATGAGCAGTTCTTC.

V and J are TRBV28 and TRBJ2-1, with TRBD1 matching over 7 bases. The germline gives CDR1 MDHEN, CDR2 SYDVKM. The CDR3 length is 17 residues. Losses at the gene ends were 4 bases for V and 3 bases for J; bases not matched to a gene: 12. The CDR3 DNA is TGTGCCAGCAGTTCCCCTGTAACAGGGGACCACTACAATGAGCAGTTCTTC. Its translation: CASSSPVTGDHYNEQFF.

This clone came up a few times. This chain connects TRBV6-5 to TRBJ2-3; maybe TRBD1 (6 bases). This CDR3 region has 15 residues. Germline V gene lookup returns CDR1 MNHEY and CDR2 SVGAGI. Trimming stripped 7 bases from V and 3 bases from J, with 17 bases between. CDR3 bases: TGTGCCAGCACTAGGTCGGGACAAACGACAGATACGCAGTATTTT. Its protein is CASTRSGQTTDTQYF.

The rearrangement uses TRBV7-9 and TRBJ1-6; 7 bases line up with TRBD1. CDR1 is SEHNR and CDR2 is FQNEAQ in the germline V gene (reference sequence). The ends lost 7 bases at V and 9 bases at J; junction bases unmatched: 9. The length of the CDR3 is 14 residues. As DNA, the CDR3 is TGTGCCAGCACTCTACAGGGGATGAGTTCACCCCTCCACTTT. Its protein is CASTLQGMSSPLHF.

This chain uses TRBV7-9 with TRBJ2-1; 11 bases agree with TRBD2. This CDR3 region has 18 residues. V lost 5 bases and J lost 0; bases outside the gene matches: 9. Germline-derived CDR1 and CDR2 are SEHNR and FQNEAQ (reference sequence). The CDR3 DNA reads TGTGCCAGCAGCGGCCTAGCGGGAGGTACGAGCTCCTACAATGAGCAGTTCTTC. This translates into CASSGLAGGTSSYNEQFF.

The chain links TRBV29-1 to TRBJ2-1; D remains unclear. The CDR3 has 13 residues. The germline V gene encodes CDR1 SQVTM and CDR2 ANQGSEA. V lost 3 bases and J 2 bases, leaving 8 bases between the germline ends. The CDR3, as DNA: TGCAGCGTTGATCACAGCACCTACAATGAGCAGTTCTTC. It specifies CSVDHSTYNEQFF.

The chain uses TRBV24-1 and TRBJ2-1; 7 positions agree with TRBD2. The CDR3 sequence is 12 residues long. The trim removed 5 bases at V and 8 bases at J, leaving 2 bases unmatched. Germline V gene lookup returns CDR1 KGHDR and CDR2 SFDVKD. CDR3 sequence: CATSAREDEQFF. The CDR3 DNA is TGTGCCACCAGTGCCCGGGAGGATGAGCAGTTCTTC.

CDR3 sequence reads: CASSLLLAPTDTQYF. CDR3 in DNA: TGTGCCAGCAGCCTATTACTAGCACCCACAGATACGCAGTATTTT. The chain joins TRBV3-1 (or the pseudogene TRBV3-2) to TRBJ2-3; maybe TRBD2 (6 bases). The CDR3 spans 15 residues. Germline V gene data show CDR1 as LGHDT and CDR2 as YNNKEL (reference sequence). Trimming pared 4 bases from V and 2 bases from J, leaving 13 bases between.

V is TRBV19 and J is TRBJ1-5, with 8 bases identical to TRBD1. The junction had 5 bases not matched to a gene; V was cut back by 7 bases and J by 3 bases. The CDR3 has 14 amino acids. Germline V gives CDR1 LNHDA, CDR2 SQIVND (reference sequence). The CDR3 reads CASNGQGFNQPQHF. The CDR3 DNA follows: TGTGCCAGTAACGGACAGGGATTCAATCAGCCCCAGCATTTT.

This clone turned up a few times. This chain joins TRBV7-2 and TRBJ1-1, with D tentatively TRBD1 (5 bases). V dropped 1 base and J dropped 1 base, with 7 bases sitting between them. Germline V gene sequence: CDR1 SGHTA, CDR2 FQGNSA. CDR3 length: 14 residues. CDR3 residues: CASSLGQKNTEAFF. Written as DNA, the CDR3 is TGTGCCAGCAGCTTAGGACAGAAGAACACTGAAGCTTTCTTT.